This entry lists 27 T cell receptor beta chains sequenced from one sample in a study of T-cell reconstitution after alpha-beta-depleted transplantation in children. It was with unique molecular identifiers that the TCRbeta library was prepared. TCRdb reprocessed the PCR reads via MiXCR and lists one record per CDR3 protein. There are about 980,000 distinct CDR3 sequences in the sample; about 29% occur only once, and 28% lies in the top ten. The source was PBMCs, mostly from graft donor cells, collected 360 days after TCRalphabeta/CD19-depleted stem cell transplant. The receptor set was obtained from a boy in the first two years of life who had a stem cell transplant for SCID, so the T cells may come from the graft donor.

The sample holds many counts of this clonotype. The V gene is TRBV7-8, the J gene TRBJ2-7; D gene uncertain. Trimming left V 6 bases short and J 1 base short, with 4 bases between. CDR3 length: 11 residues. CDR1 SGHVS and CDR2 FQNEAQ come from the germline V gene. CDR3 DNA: TGTGCCAGCAGTTGGTCCTACGAGCAGTACTTC. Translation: CASSWSYEQYF. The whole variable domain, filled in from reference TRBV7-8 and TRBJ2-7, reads GAGVSQSPRYKVAKRGQDVALRCDPISGHVSLFWYQQALGQGPEFLTYFQNEAQLDKSGLPSDRFFAERPEGSVSTLKIQRTQQEDSAVYLCASSWSYEQYFGPGTRLTVT.

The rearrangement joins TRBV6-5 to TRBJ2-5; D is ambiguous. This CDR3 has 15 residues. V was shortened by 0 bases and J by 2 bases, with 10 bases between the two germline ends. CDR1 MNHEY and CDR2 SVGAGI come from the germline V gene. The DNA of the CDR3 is TGTGCCAGCAGTTACTCGACTCCAGGTCAAGAGACCCAGTACTTC. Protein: CASSYSTPGQETQYF.

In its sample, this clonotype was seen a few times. CDR3 coding DNA: TGTGCCAGCAGCGCTAATGGCCCGGAGGAGGAGCAAGCCCTCACAGATACGCAGTATTTT. It specifies CASSANGPEEEQALTDTQYF. The chain employs TRBV9 and TRBJ2-3; tentatively, D is TRBD2 (5 bases). Trimming stripped 3 bases from V and 2 bases from J, with 28 bases between. The CDR3 totals 20 residues. Looked up from germline, CDR1 is SGDLS and CDR2 is YYNGEE.

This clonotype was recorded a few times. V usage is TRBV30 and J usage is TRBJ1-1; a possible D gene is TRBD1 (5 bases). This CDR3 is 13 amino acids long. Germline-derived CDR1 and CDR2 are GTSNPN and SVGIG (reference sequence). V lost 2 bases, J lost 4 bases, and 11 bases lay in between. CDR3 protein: CAWSRQIGTEAFF. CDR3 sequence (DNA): TGTGCCTGGAGTCGACAGATCGGCACTGAAGCTTTCTTT.

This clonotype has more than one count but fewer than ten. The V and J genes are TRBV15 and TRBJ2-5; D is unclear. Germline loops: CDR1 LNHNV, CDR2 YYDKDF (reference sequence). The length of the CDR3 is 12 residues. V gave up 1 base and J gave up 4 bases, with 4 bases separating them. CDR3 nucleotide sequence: TGTGCCACCAGCAGAGCAGGAGAGACCCAGTACTTC. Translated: CATSRAGETQYF.

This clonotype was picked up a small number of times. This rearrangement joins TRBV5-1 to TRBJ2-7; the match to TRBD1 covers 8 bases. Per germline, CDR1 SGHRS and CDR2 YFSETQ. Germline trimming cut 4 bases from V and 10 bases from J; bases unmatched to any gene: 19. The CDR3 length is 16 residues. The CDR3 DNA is TGCGCCAGCAGCCTCACCTCCCCCGACAGGGGATATCAACAGTACTTC. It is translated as CASSLTSPDRGYQQYF.

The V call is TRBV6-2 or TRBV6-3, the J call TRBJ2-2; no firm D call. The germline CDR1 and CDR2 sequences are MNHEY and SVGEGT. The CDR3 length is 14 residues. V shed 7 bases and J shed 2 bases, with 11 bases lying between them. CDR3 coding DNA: TGTGCCAGCAAGTCTAGGGAAAACACCGGGGAGCTGTTTTTT. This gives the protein CASKSRENTGELFF.

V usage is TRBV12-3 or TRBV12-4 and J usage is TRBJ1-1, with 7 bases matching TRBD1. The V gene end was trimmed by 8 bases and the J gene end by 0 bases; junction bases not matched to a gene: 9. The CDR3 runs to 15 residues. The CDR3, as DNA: TGTGCCAGCCGTACAGGGGTAACGGTGAACACTGAAGCTTTCTTT. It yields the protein CASRTGVTVNTEAFF.

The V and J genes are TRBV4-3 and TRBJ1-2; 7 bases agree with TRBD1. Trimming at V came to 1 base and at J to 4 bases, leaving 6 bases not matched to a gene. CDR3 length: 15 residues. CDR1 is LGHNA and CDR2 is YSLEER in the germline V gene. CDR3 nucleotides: TGCGCCAGCAGCCAAGGAAGACAGGGACTCTATGGCTACACCTTC. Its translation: CASSQGRQGLYGYTF.

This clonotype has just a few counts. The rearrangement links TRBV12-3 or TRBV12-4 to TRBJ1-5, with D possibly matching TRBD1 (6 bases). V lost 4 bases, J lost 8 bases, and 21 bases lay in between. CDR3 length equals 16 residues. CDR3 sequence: CASSSTPRTEKEPQHF. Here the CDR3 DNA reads TGTGCCAGCAGTTCAACCCCAAGGACAGAAAAGGAGCCCCAGCATTTT.

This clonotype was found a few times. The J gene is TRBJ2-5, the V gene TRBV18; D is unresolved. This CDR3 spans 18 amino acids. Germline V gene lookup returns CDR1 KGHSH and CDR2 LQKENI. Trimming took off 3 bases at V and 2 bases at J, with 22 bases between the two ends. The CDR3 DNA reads TGTGCCAGCTCACCTCTTACCACACACACAGCGACGCAAGAGACCCAGTACTTC. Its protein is CASSPLTTHTATQETQYF.

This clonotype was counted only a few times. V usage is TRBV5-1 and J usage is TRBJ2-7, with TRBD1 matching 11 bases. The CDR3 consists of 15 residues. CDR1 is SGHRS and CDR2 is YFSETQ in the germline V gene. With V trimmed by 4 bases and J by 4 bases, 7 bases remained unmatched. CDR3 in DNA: TGCGCCAGCAGCGCGCCGGACAGGGGGCATTACGAGCAGTACTTC. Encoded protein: CASSAPDRGHYEQYF.

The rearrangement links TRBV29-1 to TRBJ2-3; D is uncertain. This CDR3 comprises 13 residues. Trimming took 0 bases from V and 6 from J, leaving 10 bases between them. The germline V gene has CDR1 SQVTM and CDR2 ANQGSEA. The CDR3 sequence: CSVEDFDLDTQYF. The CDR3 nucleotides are TGCAGCGTTGAAGATTTTGACCTCGATACGCAGTATTTT.

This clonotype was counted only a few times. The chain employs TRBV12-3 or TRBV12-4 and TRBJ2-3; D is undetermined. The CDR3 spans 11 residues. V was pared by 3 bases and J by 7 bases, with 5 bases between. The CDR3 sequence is CASSFEHTQYF. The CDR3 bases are TGTGCCAGCAGTTTTGAGCATACGCAGTATTTT.

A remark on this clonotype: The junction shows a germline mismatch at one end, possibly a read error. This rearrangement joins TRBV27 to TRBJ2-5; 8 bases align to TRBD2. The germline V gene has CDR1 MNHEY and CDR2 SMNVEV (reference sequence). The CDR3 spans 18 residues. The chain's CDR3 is CASRLWGYAGGQQETQYF. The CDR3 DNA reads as TGTGCCAGCAGATTATGGGGGTACGCGGGGGGTCAGCAAGAGACCCAGTACTTC.

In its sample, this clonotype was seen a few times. The CDR3 bases are TGTGCCAGCAGGGCGGCAGCGAACACTGAAGCTTTCTTT. Translating it yields CASRAAANTEAFF. This chain uses TRBV7-9 with TRBJ1-1; D is unclear. The CDR3 has 13 residues. Trimming left V 6 bases short and J 1 base short, with 9 bases between. CDR1 and CDR2 (germline): SEHNR, FQNEAQ (reference sequence).

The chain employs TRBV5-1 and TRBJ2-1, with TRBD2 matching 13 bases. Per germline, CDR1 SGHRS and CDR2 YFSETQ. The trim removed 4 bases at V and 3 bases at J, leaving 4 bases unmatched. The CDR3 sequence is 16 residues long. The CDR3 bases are TGCGCCAGCAGCGAGACTAGCGGGGGGAGCTACAATGAGCAGTTCTTC. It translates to CASSETSGGSYNEQFF. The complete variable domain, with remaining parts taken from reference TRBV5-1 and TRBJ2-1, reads KAGVTQTPRYLIKTRGQQVTLSCSPISGHRSVSWYQQTPGQGLQFLFEYFSETQRNKGNFPGRFSGRQFSNSRSEMNVSTLELGDSALYLCASSETSGGSYNEQFFGPGTRLTVL.

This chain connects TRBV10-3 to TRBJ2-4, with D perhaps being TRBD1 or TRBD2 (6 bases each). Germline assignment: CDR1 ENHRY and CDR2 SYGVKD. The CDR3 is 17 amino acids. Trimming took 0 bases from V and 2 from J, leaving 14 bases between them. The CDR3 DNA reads TGTGCCATCAGTGAGTCTCTCGGGGGCCTATCCAAAAACATTCAGTACTTC. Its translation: CAISESLGGLSKNIQYF.

The DNA for the CDR3 is TGTGCCAGCAGTTTAGACTCCTTATCTGAGACCTACGAGCAGTACTTC. Its translation is CASSLDSLSETYEQYF. The chain joins TRBV12-3 or TRBV12-4 to TRBJ2-7; D gene ambiguous. The CDR3 length is 16 residues. V dropped 1 base and J dropped 2 bases, with 15 bases sitting between them.

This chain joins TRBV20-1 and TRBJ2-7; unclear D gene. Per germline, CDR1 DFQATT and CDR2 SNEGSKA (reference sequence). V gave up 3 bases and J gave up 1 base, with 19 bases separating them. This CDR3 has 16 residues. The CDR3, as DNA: TGCAGTGCTAGCCCGGGTGACTCGTATGGGTCCTACGAGCAGTACTTC. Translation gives CSASPGDSYGSYEQYF.

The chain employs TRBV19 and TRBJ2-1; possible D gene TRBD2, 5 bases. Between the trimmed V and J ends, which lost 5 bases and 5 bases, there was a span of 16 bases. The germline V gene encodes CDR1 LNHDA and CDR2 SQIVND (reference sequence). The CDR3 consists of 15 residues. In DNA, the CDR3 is TGTGCCAGTAGTGGCCGGGGATGGTTCGACAATGAGCAGTTCTTC. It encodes CASSGRGWFDNEQFF. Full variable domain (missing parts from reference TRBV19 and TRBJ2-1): DGGITQSPKYLFRKEGQNVTLSCEQNLNHDAMYWYRQDPGQGLRLIYYSQIVNDFQKGDIAEGYSVSREKKESFPLTVTSAQKNPTAFYLCASSGRGWFDNEQFFGPGTRLTVL.

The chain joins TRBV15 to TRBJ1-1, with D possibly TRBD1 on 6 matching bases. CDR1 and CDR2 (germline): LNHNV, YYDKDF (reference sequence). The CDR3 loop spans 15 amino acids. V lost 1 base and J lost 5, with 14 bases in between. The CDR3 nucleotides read TGTGCCACCAGCAGAGCGAGCACAGGGACAACTGAAGCTTTCTTT. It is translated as CATSRASTGTTEAFF.

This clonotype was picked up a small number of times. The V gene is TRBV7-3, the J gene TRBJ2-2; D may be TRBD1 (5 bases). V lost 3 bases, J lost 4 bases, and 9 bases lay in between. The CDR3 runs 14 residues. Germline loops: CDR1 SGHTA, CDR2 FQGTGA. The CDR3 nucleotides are TGTGCCAGCAGCTTGACAGACGGCACCGGGGAGCTGTTTTTT. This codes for CASSLTDGTGELFF.

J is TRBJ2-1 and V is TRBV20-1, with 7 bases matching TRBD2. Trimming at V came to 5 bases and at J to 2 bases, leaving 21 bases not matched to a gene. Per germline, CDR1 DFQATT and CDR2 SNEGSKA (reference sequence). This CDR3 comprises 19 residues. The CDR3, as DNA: TGCAGTGCTGGGGTAGTTCGGGGGGAAGAGCTTAACCCCTACAATGAGCAGTTCTTC. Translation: CSAGVVRGEELNPYNEQFF.

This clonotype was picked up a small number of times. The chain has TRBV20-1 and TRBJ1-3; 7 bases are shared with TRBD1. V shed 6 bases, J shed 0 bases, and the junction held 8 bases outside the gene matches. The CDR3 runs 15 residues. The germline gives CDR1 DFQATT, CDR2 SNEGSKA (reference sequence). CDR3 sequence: CSATWTGSSGNTIYF. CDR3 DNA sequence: TGCAGTGCAACTTGGACAGGCAGCTCTGGAAACACCATATATTTT.

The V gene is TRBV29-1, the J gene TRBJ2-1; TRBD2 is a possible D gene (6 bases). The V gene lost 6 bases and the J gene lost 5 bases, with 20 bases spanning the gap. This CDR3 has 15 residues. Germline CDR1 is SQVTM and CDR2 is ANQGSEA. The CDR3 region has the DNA TGCAGCGTCCACCACTACGCGGGGACCGACAATGAGCAGTTCTTC. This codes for CSVHHYAGTDNEQFF.

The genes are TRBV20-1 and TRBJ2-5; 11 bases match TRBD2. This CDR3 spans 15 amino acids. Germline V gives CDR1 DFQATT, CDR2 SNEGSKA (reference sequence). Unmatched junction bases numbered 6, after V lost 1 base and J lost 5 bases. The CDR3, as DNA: TGCAGTGCTAGAGTGACTAGCGGGGACTTGGAGACCCAGTACTTC. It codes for CSARVTSGDLETQYF.